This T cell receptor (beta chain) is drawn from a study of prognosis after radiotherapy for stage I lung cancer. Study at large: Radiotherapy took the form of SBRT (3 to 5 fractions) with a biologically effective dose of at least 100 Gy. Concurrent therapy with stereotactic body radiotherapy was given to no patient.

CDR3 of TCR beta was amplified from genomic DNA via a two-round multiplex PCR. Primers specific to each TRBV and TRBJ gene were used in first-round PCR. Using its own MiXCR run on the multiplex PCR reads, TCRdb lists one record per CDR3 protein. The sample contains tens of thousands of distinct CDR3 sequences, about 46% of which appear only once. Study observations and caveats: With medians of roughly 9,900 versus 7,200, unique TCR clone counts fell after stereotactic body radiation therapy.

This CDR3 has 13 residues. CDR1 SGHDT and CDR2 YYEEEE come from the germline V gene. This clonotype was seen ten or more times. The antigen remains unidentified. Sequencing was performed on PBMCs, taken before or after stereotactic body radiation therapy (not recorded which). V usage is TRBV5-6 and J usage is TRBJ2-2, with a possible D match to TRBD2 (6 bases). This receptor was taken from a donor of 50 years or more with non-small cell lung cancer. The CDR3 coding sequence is TGTTCCTGTCGGGGGAGAGAAGCCGGGGAGCTGTTTTTT. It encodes CSCRGREAGELFF.